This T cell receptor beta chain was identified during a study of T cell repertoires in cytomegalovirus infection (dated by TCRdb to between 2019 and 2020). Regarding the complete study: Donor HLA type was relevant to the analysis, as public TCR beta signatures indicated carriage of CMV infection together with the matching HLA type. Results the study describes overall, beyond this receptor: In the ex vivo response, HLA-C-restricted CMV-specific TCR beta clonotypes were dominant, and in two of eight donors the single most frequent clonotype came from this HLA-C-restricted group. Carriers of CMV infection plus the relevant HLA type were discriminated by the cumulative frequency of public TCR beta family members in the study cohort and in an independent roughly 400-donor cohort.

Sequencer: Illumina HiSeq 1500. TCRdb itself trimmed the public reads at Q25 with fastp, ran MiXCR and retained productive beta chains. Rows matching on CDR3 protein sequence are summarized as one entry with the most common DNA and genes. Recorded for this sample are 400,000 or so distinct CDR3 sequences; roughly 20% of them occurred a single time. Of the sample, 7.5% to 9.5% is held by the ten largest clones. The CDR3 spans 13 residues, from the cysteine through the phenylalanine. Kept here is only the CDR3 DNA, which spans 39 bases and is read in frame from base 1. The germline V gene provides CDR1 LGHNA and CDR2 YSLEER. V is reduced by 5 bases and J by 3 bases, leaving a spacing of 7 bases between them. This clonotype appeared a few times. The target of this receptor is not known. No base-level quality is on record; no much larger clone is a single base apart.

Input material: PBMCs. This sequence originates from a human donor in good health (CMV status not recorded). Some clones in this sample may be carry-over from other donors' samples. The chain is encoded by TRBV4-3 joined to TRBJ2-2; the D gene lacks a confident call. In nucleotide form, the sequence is TGCGCCAGCAGCTTGCGATACACCGGGGAGCTGTTTTTT. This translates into CASSLRYTGELFF.